Listed below are T cell receptor beta chains from one sample, sequenced in a study of T cell responses to AZD1222 COVID-19 vaccine. TCRdb's table, derived via immunoSEQ multiplex PCR, lists solely in-frame clones and lacks some. The table has about 110,000 clones, less than 95% seen once; the top ten hold 2.5% to 3%. This specimen was peripheral blood, taken 28 days after the second AZD1222 dose. Receptor source: an adult who received the AZD1222 COVID-19 vaccine. Each CDR3 is given with its conserved first and last residue. A D gene is named only where the DNA matches it firmly. Not all rows give a size; the values are once, few, many and, for expanded clones, a class.

cdr3_length j_call clone_size v_call d_call cdr3_nt cdr3_aa
17 TRBJ2-7 NA TRBV3-1/TRBV3-2 NA TGTGCCAGCAGCCAAGAACGTGGGCAAAAGGGGTCCTACGAGCAGTACTTC CASSQERGQKGSYEQYF
13 TRBJ2-5 NA TRBV12-3/TRBV12-4 NA TGTGCCAGCAGGTGGGGATGGGCTGAGACCCAGTACTTC CASRWGWAETQYF
15 TRBJ1-2 NA TRBV5-1 NA TGCGCCAGCAGCTTGAACCAGGGAACGGGTTATGGCTACACCTTC CASSLNQGTGYGYTF
15 TRBJ1-1 NA TRBV3-1/TRBV3-2 NA TGTGCCAGCAGCCAAGGGGCGGGTTTGAACACTGAAGCTTTCTTT CASSQGAGLNTEAFF
13 TRBJ2-1 once TRBV7-9 NA TGTGCCAGCAGCTTAGTTCTCTACAATGAGCAGTTCTTC CASSLVLYNEQFF
14 TRBJ1-5 NA TRBV19 TRBD1 TGTGCCAGTAGTATAGAGACAGGGGGGCAGCCCCAGCATTTT CASSIETGGQPQHF
11 TRBJ2-7 NA TRBV30 NA TGTGCCTGGAGTATTAGCGGCGAGCAGTACTTC CAWSISGEQYF
14 TRBJ1-1 NA TRBV3-1/TRBV3-2 NA TGTGCCAGCAGCCAGGTAGCAGGGAACACTGAAGCTTTCTTT CASSQVAGNTEAFF
20 TRBJ2-3 NA TRBV18 TRBD2 TGTGCCAGCTCACCACCAGTAGGCGGGAGAGCCCCTTGGGGCACAGATACGCAGTATTTT CASSPPVGGRAPWGTDTQYF
16 TRBJ1-1 NA TRBV2 TRBD1 TGTGCCAGCAAGACCGCCGGGACAGGGGAGAACACTGAAGCTTTCTTT CASKTAGTGENTEAFF
16 TRBJ1-1 NA TRBV15 NA TGTGCCACCAGCAGAGAGGCGACAGGAGTTGAGACTGAAGCTTTCTTT CATSREATGVETEAFF
14 TRBJ1-3 NA TRBV30 NA TGTGCCCTCGGTATGGGAGGAGCTGGAAACACCATATATTTT CALGMGGAGNTIYF
14 TRBJ1-2 NA TRBV7-8 NA TGTGCCAGCAGCTTAAGAATTGCTAACTATGGCTACACCTTC CASSLRIANYGYTF